Shown below are 9 T cell receptor beta chains from a single sample sequenced in a study of control samples from healthy donors and cancer patients. Profiled with immunoSEQ multiplex PCR; TCRdb holds only in-frame clones, not every one. This sample carries some 100,000 clones, about 90% of them seen once, and the ten largest clones take 18%. The sample taken for sequencing was blood. These receptors all come from a woman between 50 and 59 years old in good health.

The V call is TRBV7-2, the J call TRBJ2-4, with 9 bases identical to TRBD1. Germline V gene data show CDR1 as SGHTA and CDR2 as FQGNSA. CDR3 size: 16 residues. The V and J ends lost 6 bases and 1 base, in that order; junction bases with no gene match: 7. The CDR3 region has the DNA TGTGCCAGCAGTTCCGGGACAGGGACGGCCAAAAACATTCAGTACTTC. Its protein product is CASSSGTGTAKNIQYF.

V usage is TRBV5-8 and J usage is TRBJ2-7, with D uncertain. Per germline, CDR1 SGHTS and CDR2 YDEGEE. The CDR3 extends over 15 amino acids. Trimming removed 1 base at V and 0 bases at J, with 11 bases between. CDR3 sequence reads: CASSLPKESSYEQYV. The CDR3 DNA follows: TGTGCCAGCAGCTTGCCGAAGGAGAGCTCCTACGAGCAGTACGTC.

This clone was counted once. The genes are TRBV5-1 and TRBJ2-6, with D hard to call. Trimming pared 0 bases from V and 2 bases from J, leaving 15 bases between. Germline-derived CDR1 and CDR2 are SGHRS and YFSETQ. This CDR3 has 18 residues. As DNA, the CDR3 is TGCGCCAGCAGCTTGGAAGGTCTCCCTGTTACTGGGGCCAACGTCCTGACTTTC. As protein: CASSLEGLPVTGANVLTF.

This chain joins TRBV7-3 and TRBJ2-2; D is ambiguous. This CDR3 has 14 residues. In germline, CDR1 is SGHTA, CDR2 FQGTGA. V lost 8 bases, J lost 0 bases, and 10 bases lay in between. CDR3 region: CASGGGPNTGELFF. CDR3 nucleotide sequence: TGTGCCAGCGGCGGTGGACCGAACACCGGGGAGCTGTTTTTT.

This chain joins TRBV20-1 and TRBJ1-3; TRBD1 might be the D (6 bases). Germline loops: CDR1 DFQATT, CDR2 SNEGSKA (reference sequence). Trimming shortened V by 3 bases and J by 3 bases, and 12 bases separated the two germline ends. This CDR3 is 14 amino acids long. The CDR3 DNA reads TGCAGTGCTAGTCTACAGGGAGGTGGAAACACCATATATTTT. It specifies CSASLQGGGNTIYF.

The chain recombines TRBV4-1 with TRBJ2-2, with D tentatively TRBD1 (5 bases). Trimming removed 1 base at V and 1 base at J, with 10 bases between. This CDR3 is built from 16 residues. Germline V gives CDR1 MGHRA, CDR2 YSYEKL. The CDR3 is CASSQVVTGNTGELFF. The DNA of the CDR3 is TGCGCCAGCAGCCAAGTCGTAACAGGGAACACCGGGGAGCTGTTTTTT.

The chain is built from TRBV5-1 and TRBJ1-1; D possibly corresponds to TRBD1 (5 bases). Trimming removed 4 bases at V and 0 bases at J, with 10 bases between. The CDR3 runs to 14 residues. CDR1 is SGHRS and CDR2 is YFSETQ in the germline V gene. CDR3 sequence (DNA): TGCGCCAGCAGCGGCGGGGGTTTGAACACTGAAGCTTTCTTT. It translates to CASSGGGLNTEAFF.

This clone is a singleton in its sample. The J gene is TRBJ2-2, the V gene TRBV7-3; D unclear. This CDR3 has 13 residues. V lost 3 bases, J lost 5 bases, and 7 bases lay in between. Per the germline V gene, CDR1 is SGHTA and CDR2 is FQGTGA. CDR3 loop: CASSLLGTGELFF. CDR3 sequence (DNA): TGTGCCAGCAGCTTGCTGGGGACCGGGGAGCTGTTTTTT.

The CDR3 here is CSASSYEPQWANEQFF. CDR3 bases: TGCAGTGCTAGTTCGTACGAGCCTCAGTGGGCAAATGAGCAGTTCTTC. The chain recombines TRBV20-1 with TRBJ2-1; D uncertain. CDR1 and CDR2 (germline): DFQATT, SNEGSKA (reference sequence). The CDR3 contains 16 residues. Trimming took off 3 bases at V and 7 bases at J, with 22 bases between the two ends.